The clone carrying this TCR beta chain turned up a few times. Each CDR3 protein is one row after TCRdb ran MiXCR on the RT-PCR reads. The sample contains about 680,000 distinct CDR3 sequences, 14% of which appear only once. CDR1 and CDR2 (germline): LNHDA, SQIVND (reference sequence). V was pared by 7 bases and J by 5 bases, with 8 bases of the junction left unmatched. This CDR3 has 14 residues. This TCR was sampled from a female donor in good health, serving as a healthy control. The V and J genes are TRBV19 and TRBJ2-1; 7 positions match TRBD1. The sequenced sample was memory CD4+ T cells from blood. This chain's CDR3 is CASKRQGVDNEQFF. CDR3 sequence (DNA): TGTGCCAGTAAGAGGCAGGGGGTTGACAATGAGCAGTTCTTC.